The rows below give T cell receptor beta chains drawn from one sample of a study of T cells of healthy individuals. In TCRdb, the 5' RACE reads were re-called with MiXCR into one record per CDR3 protein. There are nearly 100,000 distinct CDR3 sequences in the sample; 17% occur only once, and 6.2% lies in the top ten. Every receptor here comes from a human donor in good health. Each CDR3 is given with its conserved first and last residue. D genes are given only for firm matches. Clone size is stated in some rows and not others, as once, few, many or a class when expanded.

j_gene,v_gene,abundance,d_gene,CDR3aa,CDR3nt
TRBJ2-7,TRBV21-1,-,-,CASSRAGGLAEKEQYF,TGTGCCAGCAGCCGGGCAGGGGGACTAGCGGAGAAAGAGCAGTACTTC
TRBJ2-3,TRBV7-7,many,TRBD2,CASSPGLGADTQYF,TGTGCTAGCAGCCCCGGACTAGGGGCAGATACGCAGTATTTT
TRBJ2-5,TRBV29-1,few,TRBD2,CSVALAGDLGPETQYF,TGCAGCGTCGCACTAGCGGGAGATCTGGGGCCGGAGACCCAGTACTTC
TRBJ2-1,TRBV27,-,TRBD1,CASSLNRGSNEQFF,TGTGCCAGCAGTTTAAACAGGGGGTCCAATGAGCAGTTCTTC
TRBJ2-1,TRBV9,few,TRBD2,CASSVRTSGNDQFF,TGTGCCAGCAGCGTCCGGACTAGCGGAAATGATCAGTTCTTC
TRBJ2-1,TRBV3-1,few,-,CASSQGGGTSNEQFF,TGTGCCAGCAGCCAAGGTGGGGGGACTTCAAATGAGCAGTTCTTC
TRBJ2-1,TRBV27,-,-,CASRPLWGSSNEQFF,TGTGCCAGCAGACCTCTGTGGGGCAGCTCCAATGAGCAGTTCTTC
TRBJ1-4,TRBV6-5,-,-,CASSYSMDSSNEKLFF,TGTGCCAGCAGTTACTCAATGGACAGTTCAAATGAAAAACTGTTTTTT
TRBJ1-2,TRBV4-3,few,-,CASSQDGALLYGYTF,TGCGCCAGCAGCCAAGACGGGGCCCTCCTCTATGGCTACACCTTC
TRBJ2-7,TRBV28,-,-,CASSLATGKEQYF,TGTGCCAGCAGTTTAGCCACAGGGAAAGAGCAGTACTTC
TRBJ2-5,TRBV7-2,-,TRBD1,CASSPGTGETQYF,TGTGCCAGCAGCCCAGGGACAGGAGAGACCCAGTACTTC
TRBJ1-2,TRBV11-3,-,-,CASSPDYYEGVFHGYTF,TGTGCCAGCAGCCCCGATTACTATGAGGGGGTTTTCCATGGCTACACCTTC
TRBJ1-2,TRBV20-1,few,-,CSANFPYGYTF,TGCAGTGCTAACTTCCCGTATGGCTACACCTTC
TRBJ2-7,TRBV6-2/TRBV6-3,-,-,CASSPNLGSAYEQYF,TGTGCCAGCAGTCCCAATCTGGGGTCAGCCTACGAGCAGTACTTC
TRBJ2-4,TRBV6-1,-,-,CASSEEAGVWDIQYF,TGTGCCAGCAGTGAAGAAGCTGGGGTATGGGACATTCAGTACTTC
TRBJ2-2,TRBV29-1,-,TRBD1,CSTTGGQGGTGELFF,TGCAGTACTACAGGAGGACAGGGAGGAACCGGGGAGCTGTTTTTT
TRBJ2-3,TRBV19,-,TRBD1,CASRGGQGIRDTQYF,TGTGCCAGTAGGGGGGGACAGGGAATACGCGATACGCAGTATTTT